Below, one TCR beta chain is given with its context. This specimen belongs to a study of T cell responses to AZD1222 COVID-19 vaccine. Assay used: immunoSEQ multiplex PCR; TCRdb lists only in-frame clones, some missing. The table has about 150,000 clones, less than 95% seen once. Material: peripheral blood, obtained 28 days after the second AZD1222 dose. The sequence came from an adult who received the AZD1222 COVID-19 vaccine.

CDR3 residues: CASSQGAQGAYEQYF. CDR3 nucleotide sequence: TGCGCCAGCAGCCAAGGGGCACAGGGGGCTTACGAGCAGTACTTC. The chain links TRBV4-1 to TRBJ2-7; 9 nucleotides match TRBD1. The V and J ends lost 1 base and 4 bases, in that order; junction bases with no gene match: 5. The germline V gene has CDR1 MGHRA and CDR2 YSYEKL. This CDR3 has 15 residues.